This T cell receptor beta chain was obtained from a study of blood T cell repertoires in COVID-19. Study context: Sites across the United States, Italy and Spain contributed samples from acute and convalescent COVID-19. T cells, B-cell-depleted T cells, or PBMCs provided the cDNA or gDNA that served as material.

This clone was seen just once. As originally analysed: The authors estimated nucleated cell counts from reference gene primer amplification. This table comes from immunoSEQ multiplex PCR, and its TCRdb copy is limited to in-frame clones, with some not included. From that table come the V and J calls and clone size; the DNA was used to work out D and trimming. Among approximately 400,000 clones listed, over 80% were seen once. Germline V gives CDR1 LNHDA, CDR2 SQIVND (reference sequence). CDR3 length equals 15 residues. Trimming took off 2 bases at V and 7 bases at J, with 15 bases between the two ends. Recruits, aged about 18 to 95 years, lived in 24 US areas.

This TCR derives from a woman aged 50 to 60 who had recovered from COVID-19. The chain uses TRBV19 and TRBJ1-5; tentatively, D is TRBD1 (5 bases). The sequencing sample was made of PBMCs or T cells enriched from blood (not recorded which). The CDR3 DNA reads as TGTGCCAGTAGTATAACTCCCCAGGGTAGCCAGCCCCAGCATTTT. Translated: CASSITPQGSQPQHF.